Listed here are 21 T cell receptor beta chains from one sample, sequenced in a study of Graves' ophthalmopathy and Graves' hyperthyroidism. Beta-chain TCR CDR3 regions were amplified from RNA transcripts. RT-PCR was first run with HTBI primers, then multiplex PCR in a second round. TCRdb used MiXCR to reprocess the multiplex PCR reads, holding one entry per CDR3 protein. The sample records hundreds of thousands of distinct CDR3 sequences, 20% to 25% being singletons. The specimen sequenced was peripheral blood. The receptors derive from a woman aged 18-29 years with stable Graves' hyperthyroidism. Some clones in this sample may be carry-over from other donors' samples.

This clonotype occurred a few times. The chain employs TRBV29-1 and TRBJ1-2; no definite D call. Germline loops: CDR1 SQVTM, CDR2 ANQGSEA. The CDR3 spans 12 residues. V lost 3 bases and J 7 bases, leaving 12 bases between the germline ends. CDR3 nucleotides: TGCAGCGTTGAGGCTGGGTCGTTTGGCTACACCTTC. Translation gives CSVEAGSFGYTF.

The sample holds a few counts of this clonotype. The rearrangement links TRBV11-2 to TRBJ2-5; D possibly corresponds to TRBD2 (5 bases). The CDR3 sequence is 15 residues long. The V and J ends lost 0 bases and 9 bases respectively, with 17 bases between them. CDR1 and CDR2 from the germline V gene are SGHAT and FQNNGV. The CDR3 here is CASSLDRDGLGAQYF. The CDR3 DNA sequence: TGTGCCAGCAGCTTAGATCGGGATGGCCTCGGGGCCCAGTACTTC.

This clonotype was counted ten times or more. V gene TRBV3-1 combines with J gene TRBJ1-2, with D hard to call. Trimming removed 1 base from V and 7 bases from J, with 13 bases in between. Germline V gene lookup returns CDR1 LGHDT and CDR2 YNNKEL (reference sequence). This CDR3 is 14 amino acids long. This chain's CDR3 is CASSQGRGVGGYTF. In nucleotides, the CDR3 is TGTGCCAGCAGCCAAGGGCGAGGAGTCGGTGGCTACACCTTC.

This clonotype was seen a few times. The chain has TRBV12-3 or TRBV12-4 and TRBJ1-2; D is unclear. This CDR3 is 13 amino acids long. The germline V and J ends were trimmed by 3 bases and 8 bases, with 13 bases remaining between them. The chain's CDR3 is CASSFEASTGYTF. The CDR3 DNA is TGTGCCAGCAGTTTCGAGGCCAGTACGGGCTACACCTTC.

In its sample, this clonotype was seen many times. The CDR3 region is CASSHSPSANTEAFF. In DNA, the CDR3 is TGTGCCAGCAGCCACTCGCCAAGCGCAAACACTGAAGCTTTCTTT. V and J are TRBV11-2 and TRBJ1-1; D uncertain. The CDR3 is 15 amino acids. The V end lost 5 bases, the J end lost 2 bases, and 15 bases lay between the germline ends. Germline CDR1 SGHAT, CDR2 FQNNGV.

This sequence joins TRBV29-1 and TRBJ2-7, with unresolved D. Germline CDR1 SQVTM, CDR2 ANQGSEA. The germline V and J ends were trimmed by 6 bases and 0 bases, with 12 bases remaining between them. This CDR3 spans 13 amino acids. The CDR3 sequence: CSVGRSSSYEQYF. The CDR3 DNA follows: TGCAGCGTGGGCAGAAGTAGCTCCTACGAGCAGTACTTC.

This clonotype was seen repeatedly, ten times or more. The CDR3 protein is CSASWAFGAGELFF. DNA for the CDR3: TGCAGTGCTAGTTGGGCGTTTGGCGCCGGGGAGCTGTTTTTT. The chain recombines TRBV20-1 with TRBJ2-2; no reliable D call. V was trimmed by 3 bases and J by 6 bases, leaving 14 bases between them. Per the germline V gene, CDR1 is DFQATT and CDR2 is SNEGSKA (reference sequence). The CDR3 contains 14 residues.

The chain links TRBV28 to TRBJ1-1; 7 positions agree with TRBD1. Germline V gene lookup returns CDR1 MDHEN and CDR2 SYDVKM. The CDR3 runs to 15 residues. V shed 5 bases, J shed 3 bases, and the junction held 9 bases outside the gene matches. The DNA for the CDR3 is TGTGCCAGCAGTCCCATCGACAGGGAGGACACTGAAGCTTTCTTT. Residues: CASSPIDREDTEAFF.

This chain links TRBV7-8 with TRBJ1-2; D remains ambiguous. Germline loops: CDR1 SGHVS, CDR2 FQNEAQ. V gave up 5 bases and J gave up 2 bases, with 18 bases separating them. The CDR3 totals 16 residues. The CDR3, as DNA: TGTGCCAGCAGCCCCTACGTGAGAGCAACAAACTATGGCTACACCTTC. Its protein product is CASSPYVRATNYGYTF.

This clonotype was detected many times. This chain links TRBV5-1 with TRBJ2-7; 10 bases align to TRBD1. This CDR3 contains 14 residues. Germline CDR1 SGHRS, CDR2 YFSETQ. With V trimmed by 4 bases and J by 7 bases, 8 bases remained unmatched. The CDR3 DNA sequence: TGCGCCAGCAGCCCCGGGACAGGGGCTCGGGAGCAGTACTTC. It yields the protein CASSPGTGAREQYF. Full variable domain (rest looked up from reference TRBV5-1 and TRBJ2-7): KAGVTQTPRYLIKTRGQQVTLSCSPISGHRSVSWYQQTPGQGLQFLFEYFSETQRNKGNFPGRFSGRQFSNSRSEMNVSTLELGDSALYLCASSPGTGAREQYFGPGTRLTVT.

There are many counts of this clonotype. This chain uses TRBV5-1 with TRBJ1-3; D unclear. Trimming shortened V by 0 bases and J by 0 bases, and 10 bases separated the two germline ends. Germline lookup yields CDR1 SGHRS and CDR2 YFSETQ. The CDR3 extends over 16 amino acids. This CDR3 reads CASSLDGRSSGNTIYF. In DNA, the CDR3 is TGCGCCAGCAGCTTGGACGGGCGTAGCTCTGGAAACACCATATATTTT. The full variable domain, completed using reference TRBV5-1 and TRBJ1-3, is KAGVTQTPRYLIKTRGQQVTLSCSPISGHRSVSWYQQTPGQGLQFLFEYFSETQRNKGNFPGRFSGRQFSNSRSEMNVSTLELGDSALYLCASSLDGRSSGNTIYFGEGSWLTVV.

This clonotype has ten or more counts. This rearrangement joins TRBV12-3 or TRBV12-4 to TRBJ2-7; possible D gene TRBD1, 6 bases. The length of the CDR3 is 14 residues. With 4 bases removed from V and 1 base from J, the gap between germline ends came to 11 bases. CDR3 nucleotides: TGTGCCAGCAGTTCTCAGGACAGTTCCTACGAGCAGTACTTC. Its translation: CASSSQDSSYEQYF.

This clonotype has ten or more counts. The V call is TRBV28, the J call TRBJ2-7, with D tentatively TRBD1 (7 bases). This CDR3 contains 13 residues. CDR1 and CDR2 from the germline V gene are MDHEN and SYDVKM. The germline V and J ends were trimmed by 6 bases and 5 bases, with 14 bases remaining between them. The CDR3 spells CASSQGGTDEQYF. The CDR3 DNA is TGTGCCAGCAGCCAGGGGGGAACGGACGAGCAGTACTTC.

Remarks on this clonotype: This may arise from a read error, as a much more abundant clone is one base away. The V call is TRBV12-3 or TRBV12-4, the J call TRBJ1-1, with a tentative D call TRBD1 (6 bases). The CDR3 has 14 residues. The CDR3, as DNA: TGTGCCAGCAAAAGTTCGGGGGCATACACTGAAGCTTGCTTT. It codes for CASKSSGAYTEACF.

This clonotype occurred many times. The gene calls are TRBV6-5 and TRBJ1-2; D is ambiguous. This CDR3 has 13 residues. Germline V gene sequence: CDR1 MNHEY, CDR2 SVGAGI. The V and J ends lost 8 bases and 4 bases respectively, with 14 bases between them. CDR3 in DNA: TGTGCCAGCGTTTTTCCCTTCACCTATGGCTACACCTTC. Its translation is CASVFPFTYGYTF.

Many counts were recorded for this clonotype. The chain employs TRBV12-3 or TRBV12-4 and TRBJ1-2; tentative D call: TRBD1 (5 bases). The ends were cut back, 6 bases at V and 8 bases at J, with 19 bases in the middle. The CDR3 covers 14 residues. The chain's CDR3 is CASSPPDSSRGYTF. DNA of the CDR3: TGTGCCAGCAGCCCCCCCGACAGTTCTCGGGGCTACACCTTC.

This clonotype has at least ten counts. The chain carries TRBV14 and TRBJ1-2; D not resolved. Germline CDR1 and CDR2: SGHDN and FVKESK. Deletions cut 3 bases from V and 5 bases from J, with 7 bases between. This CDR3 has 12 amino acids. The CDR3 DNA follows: TGTGCCAGCAGCCAGAATGGGTATGGCTACACCTTC. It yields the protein CASSQNGYGYTF.

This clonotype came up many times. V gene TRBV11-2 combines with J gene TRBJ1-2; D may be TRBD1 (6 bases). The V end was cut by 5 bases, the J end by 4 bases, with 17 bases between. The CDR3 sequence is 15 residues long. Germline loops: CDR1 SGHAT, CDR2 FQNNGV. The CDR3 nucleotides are TGTGCCAGCAGCCCGAGACAGGTACTCGGCTATGGCTACACCTTC. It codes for CASSPRQVLGYGYTF. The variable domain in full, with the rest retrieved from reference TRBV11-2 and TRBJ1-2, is EAGVAQSPRYKIIEKRQSVAFWCNPISGHATLYWYQQILGQGPKLLIQFQNNGVVDDSQLPKDRFSAERLKGVDSTLKIQPAKLEDSAVYLCASSPRQVLGYGYTFGSGTRLTVV.

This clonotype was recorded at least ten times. The CDR3 region has the DNA TGTGCCATTCAGGGTTTTCCAGGTGGCTACACCTTC. It yields the protein CAIQGFPGGYTF. V is TRBV24-1 and J is TRBJ1-2, with a weak D call TRBD1 (5 bases). The CDR3 loop spans 12 amino acids. Trimming took 11 bases from V and 7 from J, leaving 16 bases between them. The V gene's germline CDR1 is KGHDR and CDR2 SFDVKD.

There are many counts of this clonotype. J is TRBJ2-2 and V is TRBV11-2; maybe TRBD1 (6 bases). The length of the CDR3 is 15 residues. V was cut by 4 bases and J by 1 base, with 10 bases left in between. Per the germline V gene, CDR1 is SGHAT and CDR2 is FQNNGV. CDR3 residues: CASSYRTVNTGELFF. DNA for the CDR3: TGTGCCAGCAGCTACCGGACAGTGAACACCGGGGAGCTGTTTTTT.

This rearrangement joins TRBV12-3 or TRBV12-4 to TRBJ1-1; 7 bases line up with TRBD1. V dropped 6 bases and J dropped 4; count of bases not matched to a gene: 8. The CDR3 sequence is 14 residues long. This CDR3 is CASRHGQAFTEAFF. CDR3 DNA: TGTGCCAGCAGGCACGGACAGGCCTTCACTGAAGCTTTCTTT.